This T cell receptor beta chain was recovered during a study of post-analysis software for immune sequencing data. Overall study findings and caveats: Batch-matched samples strongly co-clustered by F measure. Relative to controls, patients with multiple sclerosis showed significantly lower normalized Chao1 diversity. TRBV5-6, TRBV5-1 and TRBV20-1 were among 4 or 5 TRBV segments more frequent in patients than controls.

Every TCR beta cDNA library bore unique molecular identifiers. TCRdb passed the PCR reads through MiXCR, listing each CDR3 protein once. The sample carries roughly 410,000 distinct CDR3 sequences, around 37% recorded once. To note about this clonotype: Its specificity is unknown.

The V end lost 5 bases, the J end lost 1 base, and 8 bases lay between the germline ends. From germline, CDR1 is DFQATT and CDR2 SNEGSKA (reference sequence). This CDR3 has 12 residues. The chain has TRBV20-1 and TRBJ1-1; possible D gene TRBD1, 6 bases. The sequence came from a girl between 10 and 17 years old with multiple sclerosis. The sequenced sample was blood. The CDR3 loop is CSAYRENTEAFF. CDR3 sequence (DNA): TGCAGTGCTTACAGGGAGAACACTGAAGCTTTCTTT.